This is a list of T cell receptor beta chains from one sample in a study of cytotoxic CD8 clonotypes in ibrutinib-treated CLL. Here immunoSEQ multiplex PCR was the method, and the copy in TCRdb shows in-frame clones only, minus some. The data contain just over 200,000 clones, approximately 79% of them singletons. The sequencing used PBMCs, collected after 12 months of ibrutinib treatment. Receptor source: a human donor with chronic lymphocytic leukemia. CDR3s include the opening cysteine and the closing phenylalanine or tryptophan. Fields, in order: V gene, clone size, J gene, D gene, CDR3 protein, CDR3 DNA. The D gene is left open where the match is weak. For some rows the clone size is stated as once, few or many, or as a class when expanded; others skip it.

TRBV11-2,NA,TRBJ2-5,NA,CASSLDPGVMETQYF,TGTGCCAGCAGCTTAGACCCGGGTGTGATGGAGACCCAGTACTTC
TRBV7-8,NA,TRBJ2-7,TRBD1,CASSLAPTGGSYEQYF,TGTGCCAGCAGCTTAGCGCCGACAGGGGGGTCCTACGAGCAGTACTTC
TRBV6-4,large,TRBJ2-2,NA,CASSDSSGNTGELFF,TGTGCCAGCAGTGACTCTAGCGGGAACACCGGGGAGCTGTTTTTT
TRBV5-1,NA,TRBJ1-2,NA,CASSLDLQGRDTF,TGCGCCAGCAGCTTGGACCTCCAGGGACGCGACACCTTC
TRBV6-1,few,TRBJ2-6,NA,CASDGRSGANVLTF,TGTGCCAGCGACGGAAGATCAGGGGCCAACGTCCTGACTTTC
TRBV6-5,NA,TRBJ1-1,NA,CASSYRVYTEAFF,TGTGCCAGCAGCTACAGGGTATACACTGAAGCTTTCTTT
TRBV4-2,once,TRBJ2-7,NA,CASSLEGRRSYEQYF,TGTGCCAGCAGCTTGGAGGGCCGCCGTTCCTACGAGCAGTACTTC
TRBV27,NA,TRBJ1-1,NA,CASSLSQTLSGAFF,TGTGCCAGCAGTTTATCGCAGACCCTATCAGGAGCTTTCTTT
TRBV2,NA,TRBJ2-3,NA,CAIRGPRDTQYF,TGTGCCATCCGGGGACCTCGAGATACGCAGTATTTT
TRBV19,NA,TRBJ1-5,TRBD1,CASSMAPTGGNPLYSNQPQHF,TGTGCCAGTAGTATGGCCCCCACAGGGGGCAACCCACTTTATAGCAATCAGCCCCAGCATTTT
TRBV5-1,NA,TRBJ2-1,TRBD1,CASSPQTGQNEQFF,TGCGCCAGCAGCCCCCAGACAGGGCAGAATGAGCAGTTCTTC
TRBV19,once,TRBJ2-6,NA,CASSKGSGANVLTF,TGTGCCAGTAGTAAGGGATCTGGGGCCAACGTCCTGACTTTC
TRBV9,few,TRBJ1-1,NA,CASRPAGAAMAFF,TGTGCCAGCAGGCCCGCAGGAGCAGCGATGGCTTTCTTT
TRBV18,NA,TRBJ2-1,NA,CASSMGPPGGPNEQFF,TGTGCCAGCTCCATGGGTCCTCCTGGGGGCCCTAATGAGCAGTTCTTC
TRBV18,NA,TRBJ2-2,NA,CASSLRMGEDTGELFF,TGTGCCAGCTCCTTGCGAATGGGCGAGGACACCGGGGAGCTGTTTTTT
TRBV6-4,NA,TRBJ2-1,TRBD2,CASSMLAGRYNEQFF,TGTGCCAGCAGTATGCTAGCGGGGCGTTACAATGAGCAGTTCTTC
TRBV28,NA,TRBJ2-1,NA,CASLWGGANEQFF,TGTGCCAGCCTCTGGGGGGGGGCAAATGAGCAGTTCTTC
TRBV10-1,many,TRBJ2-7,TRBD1,CASSETGQGYEQYF,TGCGCCAGCAGTGAGACTGGACAGGGGTACGAGCAGTACTTC
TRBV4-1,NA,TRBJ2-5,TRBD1,CASSQDQGQGGTQYF,TGCGCCAGCAGCCAAGATCAAGGACAGGGGGGGACCCAGTACTTC
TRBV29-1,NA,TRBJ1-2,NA,CSVPVPPYGYTF,TGCAGCGTTCCCGTCCCTCCCTATGGCTACACCTTC
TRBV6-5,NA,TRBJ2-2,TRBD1,CASSRGQVDTGELFF,TGTGCCAGCAGCCGGGGACAGGTTGACACCGGGGAGCTGTTTTTT
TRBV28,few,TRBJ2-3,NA,CAVTRPYPPDTQYF,TGTGCCGTAACCAGGCCCTATCCTCCAGATACGCAGTATTTT
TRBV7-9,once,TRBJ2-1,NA,CASSSVPPNEQFF,TGTGCCAGCAGCTCGGTCCCCCCCAATGAGCAGTTCTTC
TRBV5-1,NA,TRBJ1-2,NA,CASSLAGGNYGYTF,TGCGCCAGCAGCTTGGCCGGCGGTAACTATGGCTACACCTTC
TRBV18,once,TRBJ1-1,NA,CASLISQNTEAFF,TGTGCCAGCCTCATATCCCAGAACACTGAAGCTTTCTTT
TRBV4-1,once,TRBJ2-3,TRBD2,CASSHPGLAGGITDTQYF,TGCGCCAGCAGCCACCCGGGACTAGCGGGAGGCATTACAGATACGCAGTATTTT
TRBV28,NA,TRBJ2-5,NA,CASSLVGTQETQYF,TGTGCCAGCAGTTTAGTAGGGACCCAAGAGACCCAGTACTTC
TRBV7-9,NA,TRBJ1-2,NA,CASSSYGVFNYGYTF,TGTGCCAGCAGCTCCTACGGAGTCTTTAACTATGGCTACACCTTC
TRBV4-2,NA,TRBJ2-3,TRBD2,CASSQADPGLRGADTQYF,TGTGCCAGCAGCCAAGCCGATCCCGGGCTCCGGGGGGCAGATACGCAGTATTTT
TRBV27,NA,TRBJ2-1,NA,CASSLTISHNEQFF,TGTGCCAGCAGTCTGACCATCTCCCACAATGAGCAGTTCTTC
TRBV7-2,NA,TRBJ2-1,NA,CASSTTGRTKIWTNEQFF,TGTGCCAGCAGCACGACGGGACGGACGAAAATATGGACGAATGAGCAGTTCTTC
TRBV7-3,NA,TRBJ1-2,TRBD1,CASSDGTGGDGYTF,TGTGCCAGCAGCGACGGGACAGGGGGCGATGGCTACACCTTC
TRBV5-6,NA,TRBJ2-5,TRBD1,CASSLLGQYQETQYF,TGTGCCAGCAGCTTGCTGGGACAGTACCAAGAGACCCAGTACTTC
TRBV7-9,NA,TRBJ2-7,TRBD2,CASSSGTSGGYEQYF,TGTGCCAGCAGCTCCGGGACTAGCGGGGGTTACGAGCAGTACTTC
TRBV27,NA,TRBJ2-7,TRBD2,CASSPWGGDEQYF,TGTGCCAGCAGTCCCTGGGGGGGTGACGAGCAGTACTTC
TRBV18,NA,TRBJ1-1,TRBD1,CASSRKGQVDMNTEAFF,TGTGCCAGCTCACGAAAGGGACAGGTTGACATGAACACTGAAGCTTTCTTT
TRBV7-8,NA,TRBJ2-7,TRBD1,CASSSPGTGGYEQYF,TGTGCCAGCAGCTCACCCGGGACAGGGGGTTACGAGCAGTACTTC
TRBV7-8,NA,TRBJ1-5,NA,CASSGSFLYQPQHF,TGTGCCAGCAGCGGGAGTTTCTTGTATCAGCCCCAGCATTTT
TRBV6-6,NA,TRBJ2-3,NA,CASSYGATTRDTQYF,TGTGCCAGCAGTTACGGGGCGACAACACGGGATACGCAGTATTTT
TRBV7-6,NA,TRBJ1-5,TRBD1,CASSDSGTGDTQPQHF,TGTGCCAGCAGCGACTCCGGGACAGGGGATACCCAGCCCCAGCATTTT
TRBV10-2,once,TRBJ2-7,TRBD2,CASRAGTSGSYEQYF,TGCGCCAGCAGAGCCGGGACTAGCGGTAGCTACGAGCAGTACTTC
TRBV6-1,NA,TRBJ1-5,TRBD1,CASSEVPGQIYSNQPQHF,TGTGCCAGCAGCGAAGTCCCGGGACAGATTTATAGCAATCAGCCCCAGCATTTT
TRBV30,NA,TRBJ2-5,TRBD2,CAWRSPLELAGEETQYF,TGTGCCTGGAGGAGCCCCCTTGAACTAGCGGGAGAAGAGACCCAGTACTTC
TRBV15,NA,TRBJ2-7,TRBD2,CATSREAGGYEQYF,TGTGCCACCAGCAGAGAAGCGGGAGGGTACGAGCAGTACTTC
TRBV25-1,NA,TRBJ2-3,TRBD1,CASSKDRVDTDTQYF,TGTGCCAGCAGTAAGGACAGGGTTGACACAGATACGCAGTATTTT